A single sample gave rise to the 8 T cell receptor beta chains below, sequenced in a study of shared clonotypes between healthy human individuals. Naive CD8 cells lacked CD45RO and underwent positive selection for CCR7, leaving out terminally differentiated effector memory CD45RA+ cells. This table comes from immunoSEQ multiplex PCR, and its TCRdb copy is limited to in-frame clones, with some not included. Counted here are a few hundred thousand clones, just under 97% occurring once; the ten biggest clones make up over 0.09%. Sequenced sample: naive CD8+ T cells sorted from blood. Source of these receptors: a woman aged 25 to 39 in good health.

The V and J genes are TRBV27 and TRBJ2-7; D is possibly TRBD1 (5 bases). CDR3 size: 12 residues. The germline gives CDR1 MNHEY, CDR2 SMNVEV (reference sequence). Trimming shortened V by 4 bases and J by 6 bases, and 10 bases separated the two germline ends. CDR3 in amino acids: CASSSGHLEQYF. In DNA, the CDR3 is TGTGCCAGCAGTTCAGGACATCTCGAGCAGTACTTC.

The rearrangement links TRBV13 to TRBJ2-1; 11 positions match TRBD2. Germline trimming cut 2 bases from V and 0 bases from J; bases unmatched to any gene: 3. The CDR3 runs to 17 residues. Germline V gene data show CDR1 as PRHDT and CDR2 as FYEKMQ (reference sequence). CDR3: CASSLLTSGSSYNEQFF. CDR3 bases: TGTGCCAGCAGCTTACTCACTAGCGGGAGCTCCTACAATGAGCAGTTCTTC.

This clone was counted once. This chain connects TRBV25-1 to TRBJ1-5; D is ambiguous. The germline V and J ends were trimmed by 6 bases and 6 bases, with 18 bases remaining between them. CDR1 is MGHDK and CDR2 is SYGVNS in the germline V gene. The CDR3 has 15 amino acids. Here the CDR3 reads CASRPHGRERQPQHF. In nucleotides, the CDR3 is TGTGCCAGCAGGCCCCATGGTAGGGAACGTCAGCCCCAGCATTTT.

The chain uses TRBV19 and TRBJ2-1; D not certain. Germline-derived CDR1 and CDR2 are LNHDA and SQIVND (reference sequence). The CDR3 loop spans 18 amino acids. V was trimmed by 0 bases and J by 7 bases, leaving 22 bases between them. CDR3 bases: TGTGCCAGTAGTATAGAGGGAACCGCCCTCCCCCTCGAAAATGAGCAGTTCTTC. Protein product: CASSIEGTALPLENEQFF.

CDR3 DNA: TGTGCCAGCAGCGGAGAGGACAGGGTAGGTTCCAGGGGCTACACCTTC. It specifies CASSGEDRVGSRGYTF. J is TRBJ1-2 and V is TRBV5-4; 8 nucleotides agree with TRBD1. The J segment lost 8 bases and the V segment lost 4 bases, leaving 16 bases of the junction unmatched. Per germline, CDR1 SGHNT and CDR2 YYREEE (reference sequence). The CDR3 length is 16 residues.

This rearrangement joins TRBV5-1 to TRBJ2-7, with TRBD2 matching 12 bases. The CDR3 has 15 amino acids. With 3 bases clipped from V and 2 bases from J, the junction kept 3 bases outside the gene matches. Germline V gives CDR1 SGHRS, CDR2 YFSETQ. CDR3 region: CASSSWTSGTYEQYF. DNA of the CDR3: TGCGCCAGCAGCTCTTGGACTAGCGGGACCTACGAGCAGTACTTC.

The J gene is TRBJ1-5, the V gene TRBV5-3, with 7 bases lining up with TRBD1. TRBV5-3 is identified as an open reading frame with a role that is uncertain. The CDR3 covers 20 residues. Losses at the gene ends were 0 bases for V and 0 bases for J; bases not matched to a gene: 15. In DNA, the CDR3 is TGTGCCAGAAGCTTGGTTGGGCCGGGACAGTGGGGCTATAGCAATCAGCCCCAGCATTTT. Protein product: CARSLVGPGQWGYSNQPQHF.

The V gene is TRBV10-1, the J gene TRBJ2-5; TRBD2 is a possible D gene (5 bases). In germline, CDR1 is WNHNN, CDR2 SYGVQD (reference sequence). Trimming took off 4 bases at V and 0 bases at J, with 6 bases between the two ends. CDR3 length: 13 residues. This chain's CDR3 is CASSGEYQETQYF. The DNA for the CDR3 is TGCGCCAGCAGTGGGGAGTACCAAGAGACCCAGTACTTC.